A single TCR beta chain is shown here with its context. Its target is unknown. The source of the sample is a study of T cell repertoires in cytomegalovirus infection. On the study more broadly: Indicated by public TCR beta signatures were CMV infection and matching HLA type.

The study, taken as a whole, reports: Carriage of CMV together with the relevant HLA was identifiable through cumulative public TCR beta family frequency.

TCRdb used MiXCR to reprocess the reads, holding one entry per CDR3 protein. The profile shows under 850,000 distinct CDR3 sequences, less than 40% of them singletons. CDR3 length equals 16 residues. J was trimmed by 2 bases and V by 3 bases; bases with no gene match: 7. CDR1 SGHTA and CDR2 FQGTGA come from the germline V gene. Sequencing input: PBMCs. The chain has TRBV7-3 and TRBJ1-2; 9 positions match TRBD1. This TCR came from a human donor in good health (CMV status not recorded). Some clones in this sample may be carry-over from other donors' samples. Written as DNA, the CDR3 is TGTGCCAGCAGCTTCACACTAGACAGGGGGAACTATGGCTACACCTTC. The encoded protein is CASSFTLDRGNYGYTF.